Below are 18 T cell receptor beta chains sequenced from a single sample in a study of regulatory T cells in long-lasting Graves disease. Assembly of TCR beta libraries relied on iRepertoire HTBI primers together with Arm-PCR of CDR3 regions. TCRdb reprocessed the multiplex PCR reads with MiXCR, giving one entry per CDR3 protein. This table holds 400,000 to 500,000 distinct CDR3 sequences, roughly 15% found once. Noted time point: newly diagnosed GD, antithyroid drugs for less than 3 months. Generation of the TCR library employed RNA extracted from PBMCs. This same sample was also part of a study on T cells in Graves' hyperthyroidism and ophthalmopathy.

Sequences were derived from peripheral blood mononuclear cells (PBMCs), sampled at new diagnosis, from a patient treated with antithyroid drugs. The receptors were sampled from a woman aged 40 to 55 with Graves disease.

In this sample, this clonotype turned up a few times. The chain employs TRBV19 and TRBJ2-7, with 7 positions matching TRBD1. The CDR3 is 15 residues long. With V trimmed by 5 bases and J by 3 bases, 10 bases remained unmatched. From germline, CDR1 is LNHDA and CDR2 SQIVND (reference sequence). Written as DNA, the CDR3 is TGTGCCAGTAGTCTTACAGGGGATGGCGTCTACGAGCAGTACTTC. It encodes CASSLTGDGVYEQYF.

This clonotype was detected ten times or more. V gene TRBV28 combines with J gene TRBJ1-5; maybe TRBD1 (5 bases). Germline values: CDR1 MDHEN, CDR2 SYDVKM. The CDR3 spans 14 residues. V was clipped by 2 bases and J by 2 bases, with 7 bases between them. The CDR3 here is CASSLKQGNQPQHF. Written as DNA, the CDR3 is TGTGCCAGCAGTTTAAAACAGGGCAATCAGCCCCAGCATTTT.

This clonotype came up a few times. The rearrangement uses TRBV6-1 and TRBJ2-1; D may be TRBD2 (5 bases). In germline, CDR1 is MNHNS, CDR2 SASEGT. Trimming removed 7 bases from V and 0 bases from J, with 13 bases in between. The CDR3 extends over 15 amino acids. CDR3 in DNA: TGTGCCAGCACCAAGGGCGGAGGCTCCTACAATGAGCAGTTCTTC. Its protein product is CASTKGGGSYNEQFF.

This sequence joins TRBV4-1 and TRBJ1-2, with D hard to call. Per the germline V gene, CDR1 is MGHRA and CDR2 is YSYEKL. CDR3 length equals 14 residues. V dropped 0 bases and J dropped 4 bases, with 9 bases sitting between them. CDR3 sequence: CASSQDKEAYGYTF. CDR3 nucleotide sequence: TGCGCCAGCAGCCAAGATAAAGAAGCCTATGGCTACACCTTC.

This clonotype has ten or more counts. The genes are TRBV13 and TRBJ2-2; D gene uncertain. This CDR3 region has 15 residues. Germline V gene data show CDR1 as PRHDT and CDR2 as FYEKMQ (reference sequence). V dropped 1 base and J dropped 4 bases, with 10 bases sitting between them. This chain's CDR3 is CASSLERVGTGELFF. The CDR3 nucleotides are TGTGCCAGCAGCTTAGAACGGGTCGGCACCGGGGAGCTGTTTTTT.

The V and J genes are TRBV28 and TRBJ2-7; 8 nucleotides agree with TRBD2. The germline CDR1 and CDR2 sequences are MDHEN and SYDVKM. This CDR3 is 16 amino acids long. V lost 3 bases, J lost 0 bases, and 7 bases stayed unmatched. CDR3 nucleotides: TGTGCCAGCAGTTTGACGGGAGGGATGAGCTCCTACGAGCAGTACTTC. As protein: CASSLTGGMSSYEQYF.

Worth noting for this clonotype: This sequence may be a read error, since a much larger clone differs from it by one base. The chain recombines TRBV12-3 or TRBV12-4 with TRBJ1-1, with D unclear. The CDR3 extends over 14 amino acids. For the CDR3, the DNA is TGTGCCTGCAGGCCCGTGGGGATGAACACTGAAGCTTTCTTT. Its protein is CACRPVGMNTEAFF.

CDR3 loop: CASNPGSDYGYTF. The DNA of the CDR3 is TGTGCCAGCAACCCAGGGTCTGACTATGGCTACACCTTC. J is TRBJ1-2 and V is TRBV5-4; TRBD1 is a possible D gene (5 bases). Germline V lookup: CDR1 SGHNT, CDR2 YYREEE (reference sequence). Trimming removed 6 bases at V and 3 bases at J, with 12 bases between. The CDR3 totals 13 residues.

This clonotype was found many times. This chain joins TRBV4-3 and TRBJ1-1, with a tentative D call TRBD1 (6 bases). The CDR3 length is 12 residues. CDR1 LGHNA and CDR2 YSLEER come from the germline V gene. The V gene lost 1 base and the J gene lost 7 bases, with 7 bases spanning the gap. CDR3 in DNA: TGCGCCAGCAGCCAAGTAGGGGGTGAAGCTTTCTTT. Its translation is CASSQVGGEAFF.

In this sample, this clonotype turned up many times. This chain connects TRBV10-3 to TRBJ1-2, with unresolved D. V was trimmed by 3 bases and J by 3 bases, leaving 11 bases between them. Germline CDR1 ENHRY, CDR2 SYGVKD. The length of the CDR3 is 14 residues. The chain's CDR3 is CAISDPGRDYGYTF. CDR3 bases: TGTGCCATCAGTGACCCCGGGCGGGACTATGGCTACACCTTC.

This clonotype appeared many times. The rearrangement joins TRBV7-2 to TRBJ1-1; no definite D call. There are 15 residues in the CDR3. V lost 1 base and J 1 base, leaving 10 bases between the germline ends. Germline lookup yields CDR1 SGHTA and CDR2 FQGNSA. CDR3 DNA: TGTGCCAGCAGCTTAGATCCCCTCAGGAACACTGAAGCTTTCTTT. Protein sequence: CASSLDPLRNTEAFF.

This clonotype was recorded many times. The V and J genes are TRBV11-2 and TRBJ1-2, with 7 nucleotides matching TRBD1. The germline CDR1 and CDR2 sequences are SGHAT and FQNNGV. J lost 8 bases, V lost 5 bases, and 11 bases had no gene match. The CDR3 is made up of 14 amino acids. The CDR3 DNA follows: TGTGCCAGCAGCCCAAGACAGGGTCGGATCGGCTACACCTTC. The encoded protein is CASSPRQGRIGYTF.

In its sample, this clonotype was seen many times. This sequence joins TRBV30 and TRBJ1-1; 10 bases agree with TRBD1. Trimming at V came to 5 bases and at J to 10 bases, leaving 4 bases not matched to a gene. The CDR3 consists of 11 residues. From germline, CDR1 is GTSNPN and CDR2 SVGIG (reference sequence). CDR3 DNA: TGTGCCTGGGAGACAGGGGGCAGAGCTTTCTTT. This codes for CAWETGGRAFF.

This clonotype has a count of ten or more. J is TRBJ1-6 and V is TRBV19, with D unresolved. The V gene's germline CDR1 is LNHDA and CDR2 SQIVND (reference sequence). V was trimmed by 11 bases and J by 10 bases, leaving 18 bases between them. The length of the CDR3 is 13 residues. Here the CDR3 reads CASTGGVYSPLHF. CDR3 coding DNA: TGTGCCTCGACCGGTGGGGTTTACTCACCCCTCCACTTT.

The table lists this clonotype with many counts. The CDR3 DNA follows: TGTGCCAGCAGCTTCGGAAGAGATACGCAGTATTTT. Translation gives CASSFGRDTQYF. The chain has TRBV7-2 and TRBJ2-3; D is unresolved. This CDR3 is built from 12 residues. Germline loops: CDR1 SGHTA, CDR2 FQGNSA. Trimming took off 3 bases at V and 5 bases at J, with 6 bases between the two ends.

The gene calls are TRBV18 and TRBJ2-3, with 10 bases aligning to TRBD2. The CDR3 sequence is 16 residues long. The trim removed 6 bases at V and 0 bases at J, leaving 6 bases unmatched. Germline lookup yields CDR1 KGHSH and CDR2 LQKENI. The CDR3 nucleotides are TGTGCCAGCTCCCAAGCGGGAGGGCGGAGCACAGATACGCAGTATTTT. It is translated as CASSQAGGRSTDTQYF.

The table lists this clonotype with a few counts. The rearrangement joins TRBV19 to TRBJ2-2; either TRBD1 or TRBD2 may supply D (7 bases each). V was pared by 4 bases and J by 4 bases, with 10 bases between. CDR1 and CDR2 (germline): LNHDA, SQIVND (reference sequence). This CDR3 is 14 amino acids long. CDR3 DNA: TGTGCCAGTAGTACAGGGGGGGCCACCGGGGAGCTGTTTTTT. Translating gives CASSTGGATGELFF.

This clonotype was seen ten or more times. The CDR3 nucleotides read TGTGCCAGCAGTTTGGCACAGTGGCCGCCCGTGGTCAACAACAATGAGCAGTTCTTC. Translating it yields CASSLAQWPPVVNNNEQFF. V and J are TRBV28 and TRBJ2-1; the D is unclear. The germline gives CDR1 MDHEN, CDR2 SYDVKM. Trimming stripped 3 bases from V and 5 bases from J, with 26 bases between. The CDR3 is 19 residues long.